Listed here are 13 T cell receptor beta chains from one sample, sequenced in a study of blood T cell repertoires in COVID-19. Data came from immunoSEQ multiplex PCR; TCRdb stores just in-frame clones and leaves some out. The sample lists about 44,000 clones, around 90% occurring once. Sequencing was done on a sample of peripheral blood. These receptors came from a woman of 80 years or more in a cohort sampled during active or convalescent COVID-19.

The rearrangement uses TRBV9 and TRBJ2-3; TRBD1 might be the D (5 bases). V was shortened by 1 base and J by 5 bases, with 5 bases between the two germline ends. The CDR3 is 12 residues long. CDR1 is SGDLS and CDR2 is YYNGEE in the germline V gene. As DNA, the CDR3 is TGTGCCAGCAGCGTAAGGGGAGATACGCAGTATTTT. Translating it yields CASSVRGDTQYF.

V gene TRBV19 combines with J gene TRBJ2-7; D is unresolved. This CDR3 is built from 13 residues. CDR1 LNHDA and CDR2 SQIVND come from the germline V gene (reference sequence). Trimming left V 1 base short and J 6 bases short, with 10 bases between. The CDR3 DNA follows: TGTGCCAGTAGTATAGCCCTCTTCAGCGAGCAGTACTTC. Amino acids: CASSIALFSEQYF.

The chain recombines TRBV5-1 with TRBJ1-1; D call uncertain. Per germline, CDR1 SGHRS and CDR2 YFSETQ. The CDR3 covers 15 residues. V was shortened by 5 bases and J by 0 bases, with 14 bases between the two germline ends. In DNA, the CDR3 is TGCGCCAGCAGACCCTTCATACAGATGAACACTGAAGCTTTCTTT. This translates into CASRPFIQMNTEAFF.

The CDR3, as DNA: TGTGCCACCAGTGACGCTTTCCTCGAGACAAAGGGGGAGACCCAGTACTTC. Its translation: CATSDAFLETKGETQYF. The V call is TRBV24-1, the J call TRBJ2-5, with D possibly TRBD1 on 5 matching bases. Germline CDR1 is KGHDR and CDR2 is SFDVKD. Trimming shortened V by 4 bases and J by 5 bases, and 22 bases separated the two germline ends. The CDR3 totals 17 residues.

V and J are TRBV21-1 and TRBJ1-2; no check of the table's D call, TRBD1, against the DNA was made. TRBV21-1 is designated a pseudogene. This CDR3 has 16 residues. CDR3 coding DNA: TGTGCCAGCAGCGCGCAAGACAGGGGGCATGACTATGGCTACACCTTC. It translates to CASSAQDRGHDYGYTF.

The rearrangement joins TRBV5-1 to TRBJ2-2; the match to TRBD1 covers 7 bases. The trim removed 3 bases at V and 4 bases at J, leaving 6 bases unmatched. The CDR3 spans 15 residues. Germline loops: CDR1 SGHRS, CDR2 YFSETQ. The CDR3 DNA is TGCGCCAGCAGCTATACGACAGGGTCCACCGGGGAGCTGTTTTTT. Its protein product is CASSYTTGSTGELFF.

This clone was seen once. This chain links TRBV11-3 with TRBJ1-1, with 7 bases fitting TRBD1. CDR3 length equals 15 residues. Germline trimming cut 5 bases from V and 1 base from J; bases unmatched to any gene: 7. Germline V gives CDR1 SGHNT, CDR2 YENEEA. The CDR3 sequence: CASSDRRQGNTEAFF. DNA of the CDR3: TGTGCCAGCAGCGATCGCCGACAGGGGAACACTGAAGCTTTCTTT.

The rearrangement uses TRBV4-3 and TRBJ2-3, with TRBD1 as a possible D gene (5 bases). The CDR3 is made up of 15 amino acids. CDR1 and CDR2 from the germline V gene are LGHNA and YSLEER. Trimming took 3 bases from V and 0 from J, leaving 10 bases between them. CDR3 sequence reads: CASSHLRASTDTQYF. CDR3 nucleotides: TGCGCCAGCAGCCATCTCAGGGCAAGCACAGATACGCAGTATTTT.

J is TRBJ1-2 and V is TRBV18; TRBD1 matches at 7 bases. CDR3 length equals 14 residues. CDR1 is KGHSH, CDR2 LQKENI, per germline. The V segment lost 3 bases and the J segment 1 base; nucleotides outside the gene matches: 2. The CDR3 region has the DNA TGTGCCAGCTCACCGACAGGGATTAACTATGGCTACACCTTC. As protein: CASSPTGINYGYTF.

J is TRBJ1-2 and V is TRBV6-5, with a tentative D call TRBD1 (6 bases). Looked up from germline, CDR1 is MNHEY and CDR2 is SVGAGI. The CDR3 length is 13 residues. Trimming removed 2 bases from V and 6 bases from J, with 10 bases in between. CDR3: CASSYRGGDGYTF. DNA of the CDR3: TGTGCCAGCAGTTACAGGGGGGGGGATGGCTACACCTTC.

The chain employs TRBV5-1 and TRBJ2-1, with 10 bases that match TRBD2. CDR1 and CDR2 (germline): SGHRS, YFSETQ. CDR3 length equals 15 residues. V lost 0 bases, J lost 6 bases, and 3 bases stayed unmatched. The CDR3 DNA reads TGCGCCAGCAGCTTGGTCCAGCGGGGGGGCAATGAGCAGTTCTTC. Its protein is CASSLVQRGGNEQFF.

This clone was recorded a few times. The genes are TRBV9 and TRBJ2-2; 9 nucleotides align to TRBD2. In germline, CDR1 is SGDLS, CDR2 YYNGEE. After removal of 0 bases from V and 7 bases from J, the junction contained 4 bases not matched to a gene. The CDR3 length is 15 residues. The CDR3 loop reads CASSVGGRAVGELFF. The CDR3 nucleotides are TGTGCCAGCAGCGTAGGCGGGAGGGCCGTCGGGGAGCTGTTTTTT.

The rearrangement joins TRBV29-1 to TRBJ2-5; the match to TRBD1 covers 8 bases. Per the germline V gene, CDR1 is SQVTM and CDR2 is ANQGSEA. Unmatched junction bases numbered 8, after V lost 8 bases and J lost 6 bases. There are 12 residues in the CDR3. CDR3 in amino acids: CSTRTGTQTQYF. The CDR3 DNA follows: TGCAGCACCCGGACAGGGACGCAGACCCAGTACTTC.